A single sample is the source of the 3 T cell receptor beta chains below, sequenced in a study of T cell responses to AZD1222 COVID-19 vaccine. TCRdb's copy holds only in-frame clones and misses some; the assay was immunoSEQ multiplex PCR. The sample lists 190,000 or so clones, 88% occurring once. Source: peripheral blood, taken 28 days after the second AZD1222 dose. The receptors stem from an adult who received the AZD1222 COVID-19 vaccine.

The gene calls are TRBV7-2 and TRBJ1-2; D possibly corresponds to TRBD1 (6 bases). The CDR3 length is 15 residues. Germline lookup yields CDR1 SGHTA and CDR2 FQGNSA. Trimming took 1 base from V and 0 from J, leaving 9 bases between them. CDR3 bases: TGTGCCAGCAGCTTAGGGGACAACTCTAACTATGGCTACACCTTC. Residues: CASSLGDNSNYGYTF.

The chain has TRBV24-1 and TRBJ2-7, with 9 positions matching TRBD2. CDR3 length equals 16 residues. Germline V gives CDR1 KGHDR, CDR2 SFDVKD. Trimming cost V 5 bases and J 5 bases; bases outside gene matches: 12. DNA for the CDR3: TGTGCCACCAGTGGCCCCACTAGCGGGCAGAATAACGAGCAGTACTTC. It encodes CATSGPTSGQNNEQYF.

This clone was seen just once. J is TRBJ2-3 and V is TRBV24-1; 9 bases fit TRBD2. Trimming took 4 bases from V and 2 from J; bases not matched to a gene: 6. This CDR3 contains 16 residues. Per the germline V gene, CDR1 is KGHDR and CDR2 is SFDVKD. The CDR3 spells CATSESGTSYTDTQYF. CDR3 sequence (DNA): TGTGCCACCAGTGAATCTGGGACTAGCTACACAGATACGCAGTATTTT.